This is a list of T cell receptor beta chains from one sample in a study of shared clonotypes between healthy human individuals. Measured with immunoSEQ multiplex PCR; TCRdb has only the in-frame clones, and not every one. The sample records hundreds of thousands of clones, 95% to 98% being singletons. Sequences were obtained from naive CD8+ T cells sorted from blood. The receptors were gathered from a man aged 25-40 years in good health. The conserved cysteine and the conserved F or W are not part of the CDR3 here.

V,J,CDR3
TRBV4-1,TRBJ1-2,ASSQGESRGYT
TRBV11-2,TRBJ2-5,ASSLGAGIAETQY
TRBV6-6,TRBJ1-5,ASSSGTGRDQPQH
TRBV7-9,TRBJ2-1,ASFGASRGNEQF
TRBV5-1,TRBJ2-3,ASSLSPQIFADTQY
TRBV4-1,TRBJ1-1,ASSPKTPGGTEAF
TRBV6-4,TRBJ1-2,ASSAGQGSYT
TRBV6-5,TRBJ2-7,ASTAPGTAFYEQY
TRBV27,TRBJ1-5,ASSLSVSQPQH
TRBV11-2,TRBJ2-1,ASSLWAGGTSSYNEQF
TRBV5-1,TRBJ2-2,ASSTRLAGENTGELF
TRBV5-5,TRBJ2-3,AQPGRDTRRDYNDTQY
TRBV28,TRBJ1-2,ASRWGQGGGYT
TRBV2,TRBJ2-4,ASSGRGAKNIQY